This TCR beta chain is drawn from a study of blood T cells in healthy people across ages. Through a sample-barcoded 5' primer and a J-beta primer mix, a second PCR was run for roughly 6 to 11 cycles. TCRdb passed the 5' RACE reads through MiXCR, listing each CDR3 protein once. This sample has under 1,000,000 distinct CDR3 sequences, with about 37% found just once. Study findings and constraints: While age rose, TCR beta diversity per million T cells dropped in a roughly linear way.

The CDR3 runs to 15 residues. V was clipped by 5 bases and J by 8 bases, with 18 bases between them. About this clonotype itself: The antigen remains undetermined.

Sequenced input: blood. This receptor was identified in a man aged 18-30 years in good health. The chain links TRBV12-3 or TRBV12-4 to TRBJ1-4, with D unclear. CDR3 protein: CASSDPSERREKLFF. DNA for the CDR3: TGTGCCAGCAGTGACCCGAGTGAACGGCGAGAAAAACTGTTTTTT.